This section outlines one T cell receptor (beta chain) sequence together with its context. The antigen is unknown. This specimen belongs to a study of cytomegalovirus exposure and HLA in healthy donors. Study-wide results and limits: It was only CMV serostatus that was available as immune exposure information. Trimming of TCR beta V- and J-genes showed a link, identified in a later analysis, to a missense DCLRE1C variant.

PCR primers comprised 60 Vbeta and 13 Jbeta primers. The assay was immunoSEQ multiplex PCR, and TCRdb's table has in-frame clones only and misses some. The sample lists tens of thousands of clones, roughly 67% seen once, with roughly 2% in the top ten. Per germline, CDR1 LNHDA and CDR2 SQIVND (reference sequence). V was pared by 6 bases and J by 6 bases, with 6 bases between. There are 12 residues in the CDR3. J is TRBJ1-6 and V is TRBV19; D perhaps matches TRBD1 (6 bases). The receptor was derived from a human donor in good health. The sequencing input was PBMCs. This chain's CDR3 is CASSRGNSPLHF. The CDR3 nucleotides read TGTGCCAGTAGCAGGGGTAATTCACCCCTCCACTTT.